This T cell receptor (beta chain) originates from a study of T cell repertoires in cytomegalovirus infection. Notes on the study in general: In two of eight donors, the top clonotype was HLA-C-restricted CMV-specific.

The CDR3 has 15 amino acids. V lost 0 bases and J 5 bases, leaving 10 bases between the germline ends. Germline CDR1 SGHNT, CDR2 YENEEA. Ten or more counts support this clonotype. The target antigen is unknown. TCRdb redid the calling of the reads with MiXCR, one entry per CDR3 protein. The sample yields about 490,000 distinct CDR3 sequences, about 11% seen once. The specimen was PBMCs. V usage is TRBV11-3 and J usage is TRBJ2-2; D ambiguous. The clonotype was recovered from a human donor in good health (CMV status not recorded). Some clones in this sample may be carry-over from other donors' samples. The CDR3 sequence: CASSLDARVTGELFF. CDR3 sequence (DNA): TGTGCCAGCAGCTTAGATGCCCGGGTAACCGGGGAGCTGTTTTTT.